This is a list of T cell receptor beta chains from one sample in a study of cytomegalovirus exposure and HLA in healthy donors. Produced via immunoSEQ multiplex PCR; TCRdb's table is partial and in-frame only. Altogether over 60,000 clones are present, roughly 94% being singletons, with the ten largest covering about 4.3%. Sequencing was done on a sample of PBMCs. These receptors were taken from a young man in good health and CMV-seropositive. Each CDR3 is given with its conserved first and last residue. Fields, in order: D gene, J gene, V gene, clone size, CDR3 DNA, CDR3 protein. D genes are given only for firm matches. A row's size may be missing; if present it is once, few, many or a size class.

TRBD1 TRBJ2-6 TRBV6-1 - TGTGCCAGCAGTGCCCGGACAGGGGACTCCTCTGGGGCCAACGTCCTGACTTTC CASSARTGDSSGANVLTF
- TRBJ2-2 TRBV6-4 - TGTGCCAGCAGTCCCAGCGGGCCCTCCGCGAACACCGGGGAGCTGTTTTTT CASSPSGPSANTGELFF
- TRBJ2-7 TRBV30 - TGTGCCTGGAGCGTGGGGAGGCCCTACGAGCAGTACTTC CAWSVGRPYEQYF
- TRBJ2-4 TRBV6-5 - TGTGCCAGCAGCAAGGGGATAGCCAAAAACATTCAGTACTTC CASSKGIAKNIQYF
- TRBJ1-5 TRBV19 - TGTGCCAGTAGTGGACAAGGGGCGTATAGCAATCAGCCCCAGCATTTT CASSGQGAYSNQPQHF
TRBD1 TRBJ2-7 TRBV7-9 - TGTGCCAGCAGCCCGGGACAGTCCTACGAGCAGTACTTC CASSPGQSYEQYF
- TRBJ2-7 TRBV4-3 - TGCGCCAGCAGCCAAGATAGTGAAGCGGCCGAGCAGTACTTC CASSQDSEAAEQYF
- TRBJ1-1 TRBV10-3 - TGTGCCTCTGGGGAGACGGACACTGAAGCTTTCTTT CASGETDTEAFF
- TRBJ2-3 TRBV6-4 few TGTGCCCGCGAATGGGATACGCAGTATTTT CAREWDTQYF
- TRBJ2-1 TRBV4-1 - TGCGCCAGCAGCCAAGATGCCGGGTTATTAAACAATGAGCAGTTCTTC CASSQDAGLLNNEQFF
TRBD1 TRBJ1-1 TRBV6-5 - TGTGCCAGCAGTGGCGGGACAGGGGGTTTCACTGAAGCTTTCTTT CASSGGTGGFTEAFF
TRBD1 TRBJ2-5 TRBV30 - TGTGCCTGGGAAGGACAGGGGGAGACCCAGTACTTC CAWEGQGETQYF
TRBD1 TRBJ1-1 TRBV30 once TGTGCCTGGAGCAAACAACCAGGGGGCCGGGGCACTGAAGCTTTCTTT CAWSKQPGGRGTEAFF
- TRBJ2-7 TRBV7-2 - TGTGCCAGCAGCTTAGCTGGCAGGGATATGGAGCAGTACTTC CASSLAGRDMEQYF
TRBD1 TRBJ2-7 TRBV12-5 once TGTGCTAGTGGTCCGCCTGGGACAGCAGCCTACGAGCAGTACTTC CASGPPGTAAYEQYF
- TRBJ2-1 TRBV27 - TGTGCCAGCAGTCCCTATGTGCATTACAATGAGCAGTTCTTC CASSPYVHYNEQFF
- TRBJ1-3 TRBV11-3 - TGTGCCAGCAGCTTGGACAGCGCCGGGGACACCATATATTTT CASSLDSAGDTIYF
- TRBJ1-1 TRBV7-9 - TGTGCCAGCAGCTTAGGGGGGCAGGGAGGGACTGAAGCTTTCTTT CASSLGGQGGTEAFF
- TRBJ2-1 TRBV30 once TGTGCCTGGAGTCTCGGACTAATACGACCCAATGAGCAGTTCTTC CAWSLGLIRPNEQFF
- TRBJ1-4 TRBV28 - TGTGCCAGCAGTTTATTAGCCCCCGGGGTAGGAGAAAAACTGTTTTTT CASSLLAPGVGEKLFF
- TRBJ1-2 TRBV5-6 - TGTGCCAGCAGCTTGCTCCAGGCTACTAACTATGGCTACACCTTC CASSLLQATNYGYTF
- TRBJ2-3 TRBV6-5 - TGTGCCAGCAGTTACTCGAACTCCGGAGATACGCAGTATTTT CASSYSNSGDTQYF